These 15 T cell receptor beta chains came from one sample sequenced in a study of blood T cell repertoires in COVID-19. The assay was immunoSEQ multiplex PCR, and TCRdb's table has in-frame clones only and misses some. This sample carries about 110,000 clones, about 64% of them seen once, and the ten largest clones take 0.9%. Sequenced material: peripheral blood. The source is a human donor with acute or convalescent COVID-19. The donor label of this sample is uncertain.

This clone was counted only a few times. The V call is TRBV4-1, the J call TRBJ1-1; D not certain. Germline V gene lookup returns CDR1 MGHRA and CDR2 YSYEKL. The CDR3 loop spans 11 amino acids. V was cut by 3 bases and J by 5 bases, with 4 bases left in between. This CDR3 is CASSQSTEAFF. CDR3 nucleotides: TGCGCCAGCAGCCAGTCGACTGAAGCTTTCTTT.

This chain connects TRBV7-8 to TRBJ1-5; D perhaps matches TRBD1 (5 bases). This CDR3 has 14 amino acids. Trimming took 5 bases from V and 5 from J, leaving 13 bases between them. Looked up from germline, CDR1 is SGHVS and CDR2 is FQNEAQ. Here the CDR3 reads CASSLRQSDQPQHF. The CDR3 DNA sequence: TGTGCCAGCAGCCTTAGACAGAGTGATCAGCCCCAGCATTTT.

This chain connects TRBV12-3 or TRBV12-4 to TRBJ2-7, with D uncertain. The CDR3 is made up of 11 amino acids. V dropped 2 bases and J dropped 7 bases, with 6 bases sitting between them. The CDR3 nucleotides are TGTGCCAGCAGTTTAAGGCGGGAGCAGTACTTC. Protein product: CASSLRREQYF.

The V call is TRBV28, the J call TRBJ1-3, with 7 bases identical to TRBD1. The V gene's germline CDR1 is MDHEN and CDR2 SYDVKM. The CDR3 sequence is 13 residues long. With 5 bases clipped from V and 8 bases from J, the junction kept 6 bases outside the gene matches. DNA for the CDR3: TGTGCCAGCAGTCACAGGGGTAGTTACACCATATATTTT. Protein: CASSHRGSYTIYF.

This clone was seen ten or more times. This sequence joins TRBV24-1 and TRBJ2-3; 10 bases are shared with TRBD2. V was clipped by 4 bases and J by 2 bases; unmatched bases: 5. The length of the CDR3 is 16 residues. CDR1 KGHDR and CDR2 SFDVKD come from the germline V gene. For the CDR3, the DNA is TGTGCCACCAGTGACCGTCTAGCGGGGGCCACAGATACGCAGTATTTT. Protein product: CATSDRLAGATDTQYF.

The rearrangement joins TRBV29-1 to TRBJ1-2, with 10 bases fitting TRBD1. This CDR3 region has 15 residues. V was pared by 1 base and J by 6 bases, with 8 bases of the junction left unmatched. The germline gives CDR1 SQVTM, CDR2 ANQGSEA. The CDR3, as DNA: TGCAGCGTTGAAGTCCGTAGACAGGGGGCACATGGCTACACCTTC. This encodes CSVEVRRQGAHGYTF.

The rearrangement links TRBV7-2 to TRBJ1-1, with D possibly being TRBD1 (6 bases). Germline CDR1 reads SGHTA; CDR2 reads FQGNSA. V was shortened by 5 bases and J by 3 bases, with 13 bases between the two germline ends. This CDR3 is 14 amino acids long. CDR3 in DNA: TGTGCCAGCAGCCAACAGGGTTGGGACACTGAAGCTTTCTTT. This sequence encodes CASSQQGWDTEAFF.

The gene calls are TRBV2 and TRBJ2-7, with TRBD1 matching over 8 bases. CDR3 length: 15 residues. CDR1 and CDR2 from the germline V gene are SNHLY and FYNNEI. The trim removed 4 bases at V and 3 bases at J, leaving 8 bases unmatched. CDR3 amino acids: CASSGGQGYYYEQYF. CDR3 coding DNA: TGTGCCAGCAGTGGCGGACAGGGCTATTACTACGAGCAGTACTTC.

This clone was seen a few times. This rearrangement joins TRBV7-6 to TRBJ2-5; D is undetermined. The CDR3 extends over 18 amino acids. From germline, CDR1 is SGHVS and CDR2 FNYEAQ. The V gene lost 1 base and the J gene lost 0 bases, with 18 bases spanning the gap. Here the CDR3 reads CASSLVPPDNTYQETQYF. As DNA, the CDR3 is TGTGCCAGCAGCTTAGTCCCTCCAGATAATACCTACCAAGAGACCCAGTACTTC.

This clone was detected only a few times. The genes are TRBV12-3 or TRBV12-4 and TRBJ2-7; TRBD1 agrees at 9 bases. Trimming cost V 3 bases and J 6 bases; bases outside gene matches: 0. The CDR3 is made up of 12 amino acids. The CDR3 reads CASSLTGGEQYF. The DNA for the CDR3 is TGTGCCAGCAGTTTGACAGGGGGCGAGCAGTACTTC.

The CDR3 region is CASSPPRRNYYGYTF. Here the CDR3 DNA reads TGTGCCAGCTCACCACCGCGCAGGAATTACTATGGCTACACCTTC. The V gene is TRBV18, the J gene TRBJ1-2; the D is unclear. V lost 0 bases, J lost 3 bases, and 11 bases lay in between. Per the germline V gene, CDR1 is KGHSH and CDR2 is LQKENI. The CDR3 spans 15 residues.

The rearrangement joins TRBV27 to TRBJ2-3; D unresolved. This CDR3 is built from 16 residues. Between the trimmed V and J ends, which lost 5 bases and 5 bases, there was a span of 20 bases. The germline CDR1 and CDR2 sequences are MNHEY and SMNVEV (reference sequence). The CDR3 here is CASSPTTVQILDTQYF. CDR3 coding DNA: TGTGCCAGCAGTCCGACCACAGTACAAATACTAGATACGCAGTATTTT.

The V gene is TRBV3-1 (or the pseudogene TRBV3-2), the J gene TRBJ1-1; D call uncertain. In germline, CDR1 is LGHDT, CDR2 YNNKEL (reference sequence). The CDR3 is 14 amino acids. The V gene lost 0 bases and the J gene lost 5 bases, with 10 bases spanning the gap. The CDR3, as DNA: TGTGCCAGCAGCCAAGAAACGGTAAAGACTGAAGCTTTCTTT. Translating gives CASSQETVKTEAFF.

CDR3 in DNA: TGTGCCAGCAGCTCCACAGGGAGGGCTGAAGCTTTCTTT. Protein: CASSSTGRAEAFF. V is TRBV9 and J is TRBJ1-1, with D possibly TRBD1 on 6 matching bases. The V gene lost 4 bases and the J gene lost 6 bases, with 13 bases spanning the gap. The CDR3 totals 13 residues. Germline values: CDR1 SGDLS, CDR2 YYNGEE.

This chain joins TRBV2 and TRBJ2-1, with D unresolved. V was cut by 7 bases and J by 5 bases, with 9 bases left in between. The CDR3 is 12 amino acids. Germline-derived CDR1 and CDR2 are SNHLY and FYNNEI. CDR3 nucleotides: TGTGCCAGCAATGGGCTTAACAATGAGCAGTTCTTC. Translating it yields CASNGLNNEQFF.